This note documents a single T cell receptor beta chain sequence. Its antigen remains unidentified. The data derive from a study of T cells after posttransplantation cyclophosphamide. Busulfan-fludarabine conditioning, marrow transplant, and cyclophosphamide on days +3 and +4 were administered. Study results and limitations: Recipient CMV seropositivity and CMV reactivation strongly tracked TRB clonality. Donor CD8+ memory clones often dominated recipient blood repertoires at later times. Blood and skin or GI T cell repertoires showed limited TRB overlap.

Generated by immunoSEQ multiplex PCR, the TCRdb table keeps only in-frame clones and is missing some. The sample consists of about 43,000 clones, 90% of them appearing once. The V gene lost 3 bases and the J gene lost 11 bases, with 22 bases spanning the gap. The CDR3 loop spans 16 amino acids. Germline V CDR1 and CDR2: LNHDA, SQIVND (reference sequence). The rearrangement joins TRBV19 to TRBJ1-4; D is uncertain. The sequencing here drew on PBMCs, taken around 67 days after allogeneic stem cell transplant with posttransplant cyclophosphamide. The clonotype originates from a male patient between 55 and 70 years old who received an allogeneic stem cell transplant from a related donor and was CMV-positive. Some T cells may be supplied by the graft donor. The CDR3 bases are TGTGCCAGTAGTATTGACCCCCCGCCAACCCGGGGTAAACTGTTTTTT. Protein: CASSIDPPPTRGKLFF.